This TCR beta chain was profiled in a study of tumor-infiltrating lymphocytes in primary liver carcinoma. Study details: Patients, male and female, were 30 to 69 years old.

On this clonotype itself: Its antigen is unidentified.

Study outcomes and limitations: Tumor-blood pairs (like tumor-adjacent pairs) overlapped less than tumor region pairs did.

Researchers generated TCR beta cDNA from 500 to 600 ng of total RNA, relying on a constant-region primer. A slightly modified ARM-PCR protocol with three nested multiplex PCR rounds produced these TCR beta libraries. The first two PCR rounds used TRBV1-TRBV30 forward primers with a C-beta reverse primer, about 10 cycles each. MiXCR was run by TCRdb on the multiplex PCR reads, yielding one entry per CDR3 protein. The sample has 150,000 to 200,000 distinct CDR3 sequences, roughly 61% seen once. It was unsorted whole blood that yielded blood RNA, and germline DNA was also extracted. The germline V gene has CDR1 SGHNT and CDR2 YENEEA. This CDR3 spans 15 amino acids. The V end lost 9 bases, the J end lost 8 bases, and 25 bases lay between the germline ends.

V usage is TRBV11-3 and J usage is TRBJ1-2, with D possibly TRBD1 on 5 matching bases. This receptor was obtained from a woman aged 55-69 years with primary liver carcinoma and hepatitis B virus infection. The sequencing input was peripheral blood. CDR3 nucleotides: TGTGCCAGTAGCCCCAATTCCCAGGGCCCACAGGGCTACACCTTC. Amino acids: CASSPNSQGPQGYTF.